Presented here are 4 T cell receptor beta chains from one specimen sequenced in a study of blood T cell repertoires in COVID-19. Sequencing was performed with immunoSEQ multiplex PCR; in TCRdb, only in-frame clones are kept and a portion is missing. The table records about 120,000 clones, around 80% of them present only once. The sequencing sample was made of peripheral blood. These receptors were collected from a woman aged 45 to 65 with acute or convalescent COVID-19.

This chain links TRBV6-6 with TRBJ1-4; D may be TRBD1 (6 bases). The CDR3 loop spans 14 amino acids. Germline loops: CDR1 MNHNY, CDR2 SVGAGI (reference sequence). V was shortened by 6 bases and J by 7 bases, with 15 bases between the two germline ends. The CDR3 sequence is CASRKGHGFEKLFF. CDR3 bases: TGTGCCAGCAGGAAGGGACATGGGTTTGAAAAACTGTTTTTT.

The chain has TRBV3-1 (or the pseudogene TRBV3-2) and TRBJ2-1; 9 bases fit TRBD2. V lost 2 bases, J lost 2 bases, and 7 bases stayed unmatched. The CDR3 has 17 residues. The germline V gene encodes CDR1 LGHDT and CDR2 YNNKEL (reference sequence). CDR3 DNA sequence: TGTGCCAGCAGCCAATTGGCGGGGGGGTTAACCTACAATGAGCAGTTCTTC. Encoded protein: CASSQLAGGLTYNEQFF.

Only a few counts were recorded for this clone. J is TRBJ2-5 and V is TRBV5-1; D may be TRBD1 (5 bases). The CDR3 runs 13 residues. Germline V gene data show CDR1 as SGHRS and CDR2 as YFSETQ. Trimming shortened V by 2 bases and J by 3 bases, and 8 bases separated the two germline ends. The CDR3 DNA reads as TGCGCCAGCAGCTTTGGGGCGGAAGAGACCCAGTACTTC. It is translated as CASSFGAEETQYF.

This clone has a single count. The chain recombines TRBV15 with TRBJ2-7; the match to TRBD2 covers 14 bases. Per germline, CDR1 LNHNV and CDR2 YYDKDF (reference sequence). This CDR3 region has 15 residues. The trim removed 0 bases at V and 7 bases at J, leaving 2 bases unmatched. Here the CDR3 reads CATSRETSGGDEQYF. CDR3 DNA sequence: TGTGCCACCAGCAGAGAGACTAGCGGGGGGGATGAGCAGTACTTC. Complete variable domain (other parts from reference TRBV15 and TRBJ2-7): DAMVIQNPRYQVTQFGKPVTLSCSQTLNHNVMYWYQQKSSQAPKLLFHYYDKDFNNEADTPDNFQSRRPNTSFCFLDIRSPGLGDTAMYLCATSRETSGGDEQYFGPGTRLTVT.